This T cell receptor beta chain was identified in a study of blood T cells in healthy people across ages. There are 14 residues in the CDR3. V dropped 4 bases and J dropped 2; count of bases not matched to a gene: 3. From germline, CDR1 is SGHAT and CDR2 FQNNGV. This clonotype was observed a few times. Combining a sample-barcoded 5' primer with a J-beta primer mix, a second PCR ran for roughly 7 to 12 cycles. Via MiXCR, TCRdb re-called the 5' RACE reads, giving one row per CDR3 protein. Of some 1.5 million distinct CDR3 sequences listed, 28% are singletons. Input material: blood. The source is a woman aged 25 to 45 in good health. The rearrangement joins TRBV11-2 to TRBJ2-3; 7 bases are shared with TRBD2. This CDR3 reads CASSYGTNTDTQYF. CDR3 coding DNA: TGTGCCAGCAGCTACGGGACTAACACAGATACGCAGTATTTT.